This entry describes one T cell receptor (beta chain). The antigen remains undetermined. The germline V gene has CDR1 SGHNT and CDR2 YYREEE (reference sequence). The V and J ends lost 2 bases and 8 bases respectively, with 20 bases between them. The CDR3 covers 16 residues. Both 60 Vbeta primers and 13 Jbeta primers went into the PCR. The table came from immunoSEQ multiplex PCR; TCRdb's copy has only in-frame clones and leaves some out. The sample yields about 79,000 clones, 60% to 80% seen once. The sample belongs to a study of cytomegalovirus exposure and HLA in healthy donors. Across the whole study: Unique TCR beta sequences numbering some 110 million came from 150 million to 200 million T cells in an earlier analysis. Study conclusions and caveats: Productive status was seen about 90% or about 30% of the time for most TCR beta V segments in an earlier analysis.

V is TRBV5-4 and J is TRBJ2-1; D call uncertain. The sample consisted of PBMCs. This receptor was identified in a man between 60 and 70 years old in good health and CMV-seronegative. The CDR3, as DNA: TGTGCCAGCAGCTTTTCCGGGTCCTTGGGTTGGGATGAGCAGTTCTTC. This translates into CASSFSGSLGWDEQFF. Together with reference TRBV5-4 and TRBJ2-1, the CDR3 gives the full variable domain: ETGVTQSPTHLIKTRGQQVTLRCSSQSGHNTVSWYQQALGQGPQFIFQYYREEENGRGNFPPRFSGLQFPNYSSELNVNALELDDSALYLCASSFSGSLGWDEQFFGPGTRLTVL.